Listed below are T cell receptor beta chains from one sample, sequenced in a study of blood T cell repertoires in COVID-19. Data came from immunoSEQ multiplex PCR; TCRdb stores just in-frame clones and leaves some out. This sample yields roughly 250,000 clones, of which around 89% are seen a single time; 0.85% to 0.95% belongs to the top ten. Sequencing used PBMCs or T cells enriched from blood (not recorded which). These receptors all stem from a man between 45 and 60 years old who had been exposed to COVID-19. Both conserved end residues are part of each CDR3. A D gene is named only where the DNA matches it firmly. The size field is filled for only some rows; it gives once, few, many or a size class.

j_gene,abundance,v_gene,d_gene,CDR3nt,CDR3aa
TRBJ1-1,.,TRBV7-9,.,TGTGCCAGCAGCTTAGTTGTTGGCAACACTGAAGCTTTCTTT,CASSLVVGNTEAFF
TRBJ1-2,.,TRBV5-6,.,.,CASSLFGPGVDYGYTF
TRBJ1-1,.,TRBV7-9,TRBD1,TGTGCCAGCAGCTTCCAACAGGGGAGCACTGAAGCTTTCTTT,CASSFQQGSTEAFF
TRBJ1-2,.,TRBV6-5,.,TGTGCCAGCTCAATAGGGGGGGACGGAATCTATGGCTACACCTTC,CASSIGGDGIYGYTF
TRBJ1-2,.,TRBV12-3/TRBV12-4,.,TGTGCCAGCTTCCTGGGGGGATTTGGCTACACCTTC,CASFLGGFGYTF
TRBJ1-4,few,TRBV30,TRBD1,TGTGCCTCTAACAGGGGGCGGGAAAAACTGTTTTTT,CASNRGREKLFF
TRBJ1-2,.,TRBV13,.,TGTGCCAGCAGCCGTGCGGGTGCGGATGGCTACACCTTC,CASSRAGADGYTF
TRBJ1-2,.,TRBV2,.,TGTGCCAGCCCCGGGACAACCGAACTGGGAACTGGGGTTGGCTACACCTTC,CASPGTTELGTGVGYTF
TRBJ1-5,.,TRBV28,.,TGTGCCAGCAGCCGGCCGGTCGGGGATCAGCCCCAGCATTTT,CASSRPVGDQPQHF
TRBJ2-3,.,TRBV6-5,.,TGTGCCAGCAGACCCAGGGGCACAGATACGCAGTATTTT,CASRPRGTDTQYF
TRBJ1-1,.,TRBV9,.,TGTGCCAGCAGCGCGGGCGCGGGCTTGAACACTGAAGCTTTCTTT,CASSAGAGLNTEAFF
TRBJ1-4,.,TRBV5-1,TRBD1,TGCGCCAGCAGCCCCGACTACAGGGGGGAAAAACTGTTTTTT,CASSPDYRGEKLFF
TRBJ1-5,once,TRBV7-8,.,TGTGCCAGCAGCTTAGAAAGACTCCCCTATCAGCCCCAGCATTTT,CASSLERLPYQPQHF
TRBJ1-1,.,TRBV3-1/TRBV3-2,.,TGTGCCAGCAGCCAAGATGGGGGGAGTACTGAAGCTTTCTTT,CASSQDGGSTEAFF
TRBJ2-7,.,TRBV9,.,TGTGCCAGCAGCGTAGGAGGGCGGGGCGTCTACGAGCAGTACTTC,CASSVGGRGVYEQYF
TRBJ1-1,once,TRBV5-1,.,TGCGCCAGCAGCTTGTTAACAGGAGGGATGAACACTGAAGCTTTCTTT,CASSLLTGGMNTEAFF
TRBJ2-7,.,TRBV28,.,TGTGCCAGCAGCGCTAGCGTCTACGAGCAGTACTTC,CASSASVYEQYF
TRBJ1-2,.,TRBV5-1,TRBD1,TGCGCCAGCAGCTTGGGGGACAGGGATGGCTATGGCTACACCTTC,CASSLGDRDGYGYTF
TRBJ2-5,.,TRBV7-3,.,TGTGCCAGCAGCTTAGGGGCCAGTCAAGCTCAAGAGACCCAGTACTTC,CASSLGASQAQETQYF
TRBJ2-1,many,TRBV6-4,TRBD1,TGTGCCAGCAGTGCCGGGACAGGGACCGCCAATGAGCAGTTCTTC,CASSAGTGTANEQFF
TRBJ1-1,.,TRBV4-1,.,TGCGCCAGCAGCTTCCATACCGGGACAACTAACACTGAAGCTTTCTTT,CASSFHTGTTNTEAFF
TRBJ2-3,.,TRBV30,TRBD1,TGTGCCTGGGGGGTTGACAGGGTAGCGCAGTATTTT,CAWGVDRVAQYF
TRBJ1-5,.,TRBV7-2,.,TGTGCCAGCAGCCCACAATCGGGGAATCAGCCCCAGCATTTT,CASSPQSGNQPQHF
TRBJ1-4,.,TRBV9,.,TGTGCCAGCAGCGGGTACGGTGTAGACAGCGAAAAACTGTTTTTT,CASSGYGVDSEKLFF
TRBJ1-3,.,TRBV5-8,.,TGTGCCAGCAGCCTGAGGGGGACAACTGGAAACACCATATATTTT,CASSLRGTTGNTIYF
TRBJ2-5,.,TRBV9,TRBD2,TGTGCCAGCAGCGTAGATCTAGCGGGAGGGAGGGAGACCCAGTACTTC,CASSVDLAGGRETQYF
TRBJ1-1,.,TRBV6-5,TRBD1,TGTGCCAGCAGGCGACAGGGTAGGGCTTTCTTT,CASRRQGRAFF
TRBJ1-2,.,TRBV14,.,TGTGCCAGCAGCCAAGATAACAGACGGGGCTACACCTTC,CASSQDNRRGYTF
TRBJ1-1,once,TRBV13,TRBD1,TGTGCCAGCAGCTGGGGACAGGGAAACACTGAAGCTTTCTTT,CASSWGQGNTEAFF
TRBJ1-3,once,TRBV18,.,TGTGCCAGCTCACCACCGTATAGGGGCGAATCTGGAAACACCATATATTTT,CASSPPYRGESGNTIYF
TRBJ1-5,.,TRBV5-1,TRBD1,TGCGCCAGCAGCTTGGGGACAGGGTTCAATCAGCCCCAGCATTTT,CASSLGTGFNQPQHF
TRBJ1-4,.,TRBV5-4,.,TGTGCCAGCAGCCTAGGGGGATTCGGTACTAATGAAAAACTGTTTTTT,CASSLGGFGTNEKLFF
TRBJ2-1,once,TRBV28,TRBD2,TGTGCCAGCAGTCCGGGACTAGAGTACAATGAGCAGTTCTTC,CASSPGLEYNEQFF
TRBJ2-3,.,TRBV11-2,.,TGTGCCAGCAGCTTAGGGAGAAGCACAGATACGCAGTATTTT,CASSLGRSTDTQYF
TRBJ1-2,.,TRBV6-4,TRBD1,TGTGCCAGCAGTCTTACAGGGGGCGCCTATGGCTACACCTTC,CASSLTGGAYGYTF
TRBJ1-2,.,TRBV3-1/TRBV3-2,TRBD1,TGTGCCAGCAGCCATTCAGGGACAGGGAGGGATGGCTACACCTTC,CASSHSGTGRDGYTF
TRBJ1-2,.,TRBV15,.,TGTGCCACCAGCAGAGAACTAGGGGGTGGCTACACCTTC,CATSRELGGGYTF
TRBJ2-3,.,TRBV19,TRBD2,TGTGCCAGTAGTATGGTAGCGGGGGGCGCAGATACGCAGTATTTT,CASSMVAGGADTQYF
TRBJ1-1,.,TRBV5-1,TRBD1,TGCGCCAGCAGCTTTTTGGGACAGCCGAACACTGAAGCTTTCTTT,CASSFLGQPNTEAFF
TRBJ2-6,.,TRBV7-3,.,TGTGCCAGCAGTTTGCAGGGCACTGGGGCCAACGTCCTGACTTTC,CASSLQGTGANVLTF
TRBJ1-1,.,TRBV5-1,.,TGCGCCAGCAGCTTGTCCCAACAGGTCCATACTGAAGCTTTCTTT,CASSLSQQVHTEAFF
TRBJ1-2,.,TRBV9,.,TGTGCCAGCAGCGTAGGAAGGGGGAACTATGGCTACACCTTC,CASSVGRGNYGYTF
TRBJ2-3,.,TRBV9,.,TGTGCCAGCAGCGTAGCTTTCGATACGCAGTATTTT,CASSVAFDTQYF
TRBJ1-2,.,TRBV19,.,TGTGCCAGTAGGAAAAAGGGACTGTATGGCTACACCTTC,CASRKKGLYGYTF